A single T cell receptor (beta chain) is shown here with its context. The clone's antigen remains unknown. At one end the junction does not follow the germline gene, possibly because of a read error. The record originates from a study of cytomegalovirus exposure and HLA in healthy donors (dated by TCRdb to 2016 to 2017). Looking at the study overall: An earlier analysis of roughly 570 of the donors reported 250 to 300 Gb of sequence data and roughly 120 million unique TCR beta sequences obtained from 180 million or so T cells. The later analysis used no new phenotypic data to find candidate immune exposures, relying instead on TCR beta sequences and their occurrence across donors. An earlier analysis of approximately 580 of the donors used high-throughput TCR beta sequencing to judge whether each TCR beta V gene segment behaved as functional or pseudogenic. All discovery cohort repertoires had been generated on a single sequencing platform. Of the roughly 400 genotyped donors, approximately 82% fell in the genetic ancestry cluster associated with self-reported Caucasian donors. Roughly five DR-DQ haplotypes were treated as single units for association and clustering because of strong linkage in the cohort. Donor age, sex, ethnicity and CMV serostatus were compiled alongside the repertoire data. In a later genetic analysis, genome-wide SNP genotypes for about three fifths of the roughly 670 donors were used, and that subset was treated as a discovery cohort. Both class I and class II loci were covered by HLA typing, at four-digit resolution. The study aimed to test whether signatures of past pathogen exposure could be identified by cataloging public T cell receptors. An early release covering 550 to 650 HLA-typed donors comprised approximately 300 gigabases of sequencing data and around 80 million unique TCR sequences. Across 300 to 400 genotyped donors of the cohort, an average of roughly 200,000 unique TCR beta nucleotide sequences per donor were sequenced, and roughly a sixth of those sequences were non-productive. The number of donors typed differed by locus, with 629-630 for A, B, C, DRB1 and DQB1, around 500 for DQA1, 606 for DPA1, and 472 for DPB1. A later analysis re-examined previously published TCR beta repertoires from more than 600 donors and added high-resolution HLA genotyping to investigate patterns of TCR occurrence. To predict cytomegalovirus infection status, the study combined high-throughput TCR immunosequencing, statistical association of individual TCRs with disease status, and machine learning. The T cell repertoires of 666 subjects were profiled by immunosequencing and related to cytomegalovirus serostatus. Besides the first cohort of approximately 670 subjects, a separate validation cohort made up of 120 different subjects was used.

Library preparation employed the immunoSEQ multiplex PCR assay. The multiplex PCR relied on a mix of 60 forward primers for TCR Vbeta segments and 13 reverse primers for TCR Jbeta segments. The CDR3 region of rearranged TCR beta genes was amplified from genomic DNA with a multiplex PCR assay. On the Illumina HiSeq System, the amplified TCR beta libraries were sequenced as 87-base-pair reads. As for the original processing: A later analysis counted tens of millions of unique TCR beta chains across the roughly 700 repertoires, and some 11 million of these chains were shared by at least two donors. Raw reads were error-corrected and collapsed into unique sequences with a nearest-neighbor algorithm that merged closely related sequences to remove PCR and sequencing errors. V, D and J gene segments were assigned by aligning CDR3 sequences to IMGT reference sequences. For a sequence to be retained, at least a six-nucleotide match to both a V gene segment and a J gene segment was required. A rearrangement was called productive if the CDR3 had no stop codons and remained in frame with V and J, and every other rearrangement was called non-productive. Following IMGT convention, CDR3 was defined as the stretch from the second conserved V-encoded cysteine up to the conserved J-encoded phenylalanine. The earlier analysis of fewer than 750 of the donors excluded sequences that lacked an unambiguous match to a single V gene segment. An earlier analysis of 587 of the donors classified V segments as functional when productive rearrangements were above 56.7% and as segregating when the standard deviation between donors was above 5%. A statistical classification framework was developed to diagnose cytomegalovirus status using the catalog of TCR beta chain sequences. In a later analysis, V and J genes were assigned by comparing TCR nucleotide sequences against IMGT/GENE-DB human TR gene sequences. A later analysis assigned CDR3 sequences and most-parsimonious VDJ recombination scenarios with the TCRdist pipeline. A later analysis defined each TCR beta chain by its CDR3 amino acid sequence plus V-gene family, and excluded reads lacking a unique V-gene family. In a later analysis, 450 to 600 highly shared, low-generation-probability nucleotide sequences were removed to address suspected cross-contamination and a sequencing artifact. A later analysis calculated a clonal expansion index for each public chain from normalized within-repertoire ranks of inferred template counts. Generation probabilities in a later analysis came from a VDJ recombination model fitted to out-of-frame rearrangements, and those results were checked against IGoR. In a later analysis, TCR-TCR, TCR-HLA and TCR-CMV co-occurrence was scored with hypergeometric tests, and a repertoire-size bias correction was applied to TCR pairs. False discovery rates were estimated in a later analysis by permuting HLA or CMV assignments 20 times. In a later analysis, co-occurring TCRs were grouped using DBSCAN, and TCRdist sequence similarity was added for clustering within HLA-allele-positive subsets. Co-occurrence clustering excluded repertoires with fewer than 30,000 or more than 120,000 public chains, plus five with anomalous nucleotide sharing. As stored in TCRdb, this immuneACCESS dataset retains in-frame rearrangements with V and J assigned. A fraction of the clones does not appear; measured against another copy, unresolved V genes explain less than half of the discrepancy, and the remainder lacks a known reason. V, J and clone size are those of that table, while D and trimming were read from the DNA. The sample has some 180,000 clones on record, over 75% of them singletons. Around 2.3% of the sample is in the top ten clones.

The cohort was made up of 500 to 800 healthy bone marrow donors. All cohort members were sampled while nominally healthy, although unrecorded immune exposures were likely present. The donor tested CMV seronegative, placing the donor among the 300 to 450 seronegative members of the cohort. Each donor provided a peripheral blood sample, and peripheral blood mononuclear cells were used for TCR beta sequencing. Genomic DNA extraction from the blood cell samples was performed with the Qiagen DNeasy Blood Extraction Kit. Results the study describes overall, beyond this receptor: Sequencing depth was assumed to be roughly uniform across donors in the presence/absence analyses, though that assumption may not hold. In this cohort, only TCR beta chains were sequenced, and detectable features were limited by the absence of alpha or paired-chain data. A total of 150 or so TCR beta chains were listed by the study as associated with cytomegalovirus. A few of the identified cytomegalovirus-associated TCR beta chains were confirmed in vitro to be specific for cytomegalovirus antigens. A later analysis found that most CMV-associated TCR beta chains appeared HLA-restricted, with HLA associations seemingly driven largely by CMV exposure. A later genetic analysis reported fewer N-insertions in productive TCRs among donors in an Asian-associated ancestry cluster than the approximately 700-donor mean. In a later analysis, HLA-associated TCR beta chains were found to be more clonally expanded and to have lower generation probabilities than equally common non-associated chains. A group of highly shared sequence variants was considered likely to be a technical artifact of the sequencing pipeline. The only immune exposure information available for the cohort was CMV serostatus. In a later analysis, 15,000 to 20,000 TCR beta sequences were associated with specific HLA alleles at a false discovery rate of 0.05. Linkage disequilibrium might explain the correlated functional status among segregating V segments, but an unknown experimental factor could not be ruled out. According to a later analysis, TCR association rates differed among HLA loci, with DRB1 alleles showing the most associated TCRs and HLA-C alleles showing the fewest. When HLA alleles, especially DR and DQ, strongly co-occurred, attributing TCR associations to individual alleles was difficult. The classifier was reported to diagnose cytomegalovirus status with high specificity and sensitivity in both the original and validation cohorts. Because counts were too low, seventeen rarely observed V segments, including chromosome 9 orphons, were excluded from the earlier analysis of several hundred of the donors. It was suggested by the authors that the approach could potentially be generalized to other disease states and immunological phenotypes. In an earlier analysis of about 540 of the donors, most TCR beta V segments were observed in productive rearrangements about 90% or about 30% of the time, broadly matching IMGT annotations. V-gene and J-gene trimming of TCR beta chains was associated with a missense DCLRE1C variant in a later genetic analysis, and the association was replicated in an independent cohort. A later analysis reported that several top co-occurrence clusters appeared linked to parvovirus B19, influenza, CMV and Epstein-Barr virus. A further reported finding was that TCR beta sequences accurately predicted the HLA-A and HLA-B alleles for most subjects in the first cohort. Across donors, most TCR sequences were observed very rarely, whereas some public TCRs were present in many individuals. HLA typing was unavailable for some donors at each locus, so association tests used only the typed subset.

This receptor was obtained from a male donor in good health and CMV-seronegative. Sequenced: PBMCs.

The CDR3 protein: CSSSLAWDRAYEQYF. The sequence in DNA is TGTTCCAGCAGCTTAGCGTGGGACAGGGCCTACGAGCAGTACTTC. The V and J segments used are TRBV7-9 and TRBJ2-7, and 9 junctional nucleotides match TRBD1. CDR1 and CDR2, looked up from the germline V gene (reference sequence), are SEHNR and FQNEAQ. The CDR3 sequence holds 15 residues, the cysteine and phenylalanine included. Here the CDR3 DNA is all that survives: 45 bases in frame from base 1.